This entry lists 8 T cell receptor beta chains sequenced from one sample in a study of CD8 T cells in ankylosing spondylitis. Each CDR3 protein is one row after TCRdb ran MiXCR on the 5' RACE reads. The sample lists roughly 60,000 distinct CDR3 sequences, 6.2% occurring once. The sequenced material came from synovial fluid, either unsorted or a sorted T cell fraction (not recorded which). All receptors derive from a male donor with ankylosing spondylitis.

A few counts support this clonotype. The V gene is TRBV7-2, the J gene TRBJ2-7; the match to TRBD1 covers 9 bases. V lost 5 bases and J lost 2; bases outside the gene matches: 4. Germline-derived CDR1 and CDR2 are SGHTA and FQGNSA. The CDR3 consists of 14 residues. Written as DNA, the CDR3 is TGTGCCAGCAGCACACAGGGGGCGACCTACGAGCAGTACTTC. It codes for CASSTQGATYEQYF.

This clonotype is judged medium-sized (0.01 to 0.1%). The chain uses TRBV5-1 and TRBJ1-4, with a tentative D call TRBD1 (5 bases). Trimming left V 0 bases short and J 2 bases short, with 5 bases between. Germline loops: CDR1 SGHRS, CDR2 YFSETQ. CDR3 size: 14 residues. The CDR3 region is CASSLAGTNEKLFF. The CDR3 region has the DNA TGCGCCAGCAGCTTGGCAGGGACTAATGAAAAACTGTTTTTT.

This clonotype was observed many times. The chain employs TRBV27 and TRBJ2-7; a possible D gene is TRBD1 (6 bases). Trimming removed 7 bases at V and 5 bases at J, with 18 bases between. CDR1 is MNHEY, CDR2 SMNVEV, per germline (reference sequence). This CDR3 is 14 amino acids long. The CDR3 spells CASKIQGRMDEQYF. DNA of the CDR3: TGTGCCAGCAAAATACAGGGTCGGATGGACGAGCAGTACTTC.

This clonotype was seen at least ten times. The CDR3 nucleotides read TGTGCCAGCACTCAAGACAGGGCTCGGAATTCACCCCTCCACTTT. It translates to CASTQDRARNSPLHF. The chain is built from TRBV28 and TRBJ1-6, with 7 bases fitting TRBD1. The junction had 10 bases not matched to a gene; V was cut back by 7 bases and J by 7 bases. This CDR3 region has 15 residues. The V gene's germline CDR1 is MDHEN and CDR2 SYDVKM.

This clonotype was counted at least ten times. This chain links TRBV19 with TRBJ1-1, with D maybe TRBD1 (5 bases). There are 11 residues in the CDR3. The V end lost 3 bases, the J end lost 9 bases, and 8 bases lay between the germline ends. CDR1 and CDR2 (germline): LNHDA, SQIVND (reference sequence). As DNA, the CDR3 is TGTGCCAGTAGTATGGGGGGGAAAGCTTTCTTT. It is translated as CASSMGGKAFF.

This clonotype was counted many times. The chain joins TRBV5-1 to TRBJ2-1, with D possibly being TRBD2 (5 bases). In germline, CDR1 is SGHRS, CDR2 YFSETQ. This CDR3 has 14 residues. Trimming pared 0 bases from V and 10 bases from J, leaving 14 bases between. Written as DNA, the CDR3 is TGCGCCAGCAGCTTGGGTCTAGCATTGGGGGAGCAGTTCTTC. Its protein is CASSLGLALGEQFF. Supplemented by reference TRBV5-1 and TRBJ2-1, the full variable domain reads KAGVTQTPRYLIKTRGQQVTLSCSPISGHRSVSWYQQTPGQGLQFLFEYFSETQRNKGNFPGRFSGRQFSNSRSEMNVSTLELGDSALYLCASSLGLALGEQFFGPGTRLTVL.

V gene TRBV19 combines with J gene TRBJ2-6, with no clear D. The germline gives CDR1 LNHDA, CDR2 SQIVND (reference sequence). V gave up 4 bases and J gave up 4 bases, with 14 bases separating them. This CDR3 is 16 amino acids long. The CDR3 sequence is CASSSVLTSGANVLTF. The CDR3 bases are TGTGCCAGTAGTAGCGTGCTGACCTCCGGGGCCAACGTCCTGACTTTC.

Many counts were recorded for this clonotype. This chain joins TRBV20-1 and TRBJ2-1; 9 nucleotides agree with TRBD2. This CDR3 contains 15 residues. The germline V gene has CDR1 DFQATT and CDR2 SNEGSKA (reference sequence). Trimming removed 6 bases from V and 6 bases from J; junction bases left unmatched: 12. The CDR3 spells CSAVVWTSASNEQFF. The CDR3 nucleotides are TGCAGTGCCGTAGTATGGACTAGCGCTTCCAATGAGCAGTTCTTC.